The TCR beta chain described here comes from a study of metastatic and nonmetastatic thyroid tumors (dated by TCRdb to the early 2020s). Regarding the research as a whole: For patients with malignant and with benign thyroid disease, the researchers compared repertoires between peripheral blood samples and tumor or nodule tissue samples. The study at large found these results: In both blood and tumor samples, malignant tumors were reported to have significantly higher TCR beta diversity than benign nodules.

This clone was counted at least ten times. The target of this receptor is not known. No qualities accompany the bases; no much larger clone lies one base away. The library was produced with PCR. Sequenced on an Illumina HiSeq 4000. High-throughput sequencing was used to profile the TCR beta-chain CDR3 region of every patient. The source study handled its data this way. The researchers built a classifier to tell apart papillary thyroid cancer patients with distant metastasis, based on CDR3 differences among clinicopathological groups. The Shannon index was used to measure repertoire diversity, and the Morisita-Horn index was used to measure how similar tumor and blood repertoires were. The public reads were reprocessed in TCRdb via fastp at Q25 and MiXCR, keeping in-frame beta chains. TCRdb, not the original authors, processed these V and J calls. Across this sample there are about 20,000 clones, with approximately 22% seen only once. Jointly, the top ten make up about 6% of the sample.

No patient had received any treatment before thyroid surgery. Using T-cell receptor beta sequencing, the researchers looked back retrospectively at clinical samples from patients, gathered between the early 2010s and the late 2010s. The sequence derives from a female donor with papillary thyroid cancer or a benign thyroid nodule (not recorded which). Some clones in this sample may be carry-over from other donors' samples. The material sequenced was tumor tissue.

The base sequence is TGTGCCAGCAGCCCTCAGGAAAACTATGGCTACACCTTC. Translated, this gives CASSPQENYGYTF. This chain joins TRBV5-5 to TRBJ1-2; confidence is insufficient to name the D gene. Sequences SGHKS (CDR1) and YYEKEE (CDR2) are obtained from the germline V gene (reference sequence). Counted from cysteine to phenylalanine, this CDR3 has 13 amino acids. The retained sequence is limited to the CDR3, 39 bases, with the frame set at the first base. At the junction V is shortened by 4 bases and J by 2 bases, with 9 bases in between.